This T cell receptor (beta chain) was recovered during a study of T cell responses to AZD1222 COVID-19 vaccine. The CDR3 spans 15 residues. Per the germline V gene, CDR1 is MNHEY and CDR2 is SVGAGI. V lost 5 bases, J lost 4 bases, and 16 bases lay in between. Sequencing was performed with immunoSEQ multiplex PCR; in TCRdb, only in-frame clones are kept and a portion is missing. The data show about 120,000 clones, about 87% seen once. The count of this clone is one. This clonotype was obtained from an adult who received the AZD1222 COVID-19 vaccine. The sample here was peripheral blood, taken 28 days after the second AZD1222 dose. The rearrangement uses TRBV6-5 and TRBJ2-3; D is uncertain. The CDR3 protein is CASSHREPGSDTQYF. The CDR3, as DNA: TGTGCCAGCAGTCACCGAGAACCAGGTTCAGATACGCAGTATTTT.